The following is a T cell receptor beta chain sequence with its context. This CDR3 contains 16 residues. The V end lost 0 bases, the J end lost 7 bases, and 16 bases lay between the germline ends. Germline loops: CDR1 SGDLS, CDR2 YYNGEE. The sample comes from a study of T cell responses to AZD1222 COVID-19 vaccine. Profiled with immunoSEQ multiplex PCR; TCRdb holds only in-frame clones, not every one. In the table there are about 86,000 clones, 85% to 90% of which are singletons. The sequenced sample was peripheral blood, obtained on day 0 of MenACWY control vaccination. The receptor's source is an adult in good health. V is TRBV9 and J is TRBJ1-4; no clear D. The DNA of the CDR3 is TGTGCCAGCAGCGTAGGAAATACCGGGTGGGGTGAAAAACTGTTTTTT. Translating gives CASSVGNTGWGEKLFF.